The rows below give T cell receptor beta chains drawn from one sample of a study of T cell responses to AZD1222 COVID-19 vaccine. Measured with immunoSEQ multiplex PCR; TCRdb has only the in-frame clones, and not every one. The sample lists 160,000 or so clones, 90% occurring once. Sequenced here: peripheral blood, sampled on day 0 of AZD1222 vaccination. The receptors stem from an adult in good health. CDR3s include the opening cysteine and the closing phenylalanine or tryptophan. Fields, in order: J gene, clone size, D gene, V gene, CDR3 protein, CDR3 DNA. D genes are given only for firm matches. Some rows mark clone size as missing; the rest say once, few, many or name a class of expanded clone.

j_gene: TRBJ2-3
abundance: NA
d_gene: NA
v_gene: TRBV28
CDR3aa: CASSLGSTDTQYF
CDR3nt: TGTGCCAGCAGTTTAGGGTCCACAGATACGCAGTATTTT

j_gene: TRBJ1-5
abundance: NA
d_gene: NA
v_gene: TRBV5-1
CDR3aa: CASSLGGGNQPQHF
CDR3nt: TGCGCCAGCAGCTTGGGAGGTGGGAATCAGCCCCAGCATTTT

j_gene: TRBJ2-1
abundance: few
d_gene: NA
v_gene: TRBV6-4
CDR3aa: CASSDSGPGEQFF
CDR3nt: TGTGCCAGCAGTGACTCGGGGCCGGGTGAGCAGTTCTTC

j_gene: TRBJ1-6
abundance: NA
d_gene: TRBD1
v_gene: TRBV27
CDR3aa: CASSLSKGASNSPLHF
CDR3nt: TGTGCCAGCAGTTTATCGAAGGGGGCTTCGAATTCACCCCTCCACTTT

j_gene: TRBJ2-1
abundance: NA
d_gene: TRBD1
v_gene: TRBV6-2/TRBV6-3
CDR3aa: CASSYSRGQAYNEQFF
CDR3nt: TGTGCCAGCAGTTACTCGAGGGGACAGGCTTACAATGAGCAGTTCTTC

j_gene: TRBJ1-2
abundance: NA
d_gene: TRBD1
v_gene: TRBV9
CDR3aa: CASSPGQGADYGYTF
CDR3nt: TGTGCCAGCAGCCCCGGACAGGGGGCCGACTATGGCTACACCTTC

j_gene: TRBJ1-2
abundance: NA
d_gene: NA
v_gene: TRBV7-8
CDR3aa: CASSHGQSIYGYTF
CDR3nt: TGTGCCAGCAGCCACGGACAGAGCATCTATGGCTACACCTTC

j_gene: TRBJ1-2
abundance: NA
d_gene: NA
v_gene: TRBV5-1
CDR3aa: CASSLTLQTDNYGYTF
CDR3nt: TGCGCCAGCAGCTTGACCCTACAAACAGATAACTATGGCTACACCTTC

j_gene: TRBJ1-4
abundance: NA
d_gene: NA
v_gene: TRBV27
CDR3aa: CASSPLANEKLFF
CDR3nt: TGTGCCAGCAGCCCCCTGGCTAATGAAAAACTGTTTTTT

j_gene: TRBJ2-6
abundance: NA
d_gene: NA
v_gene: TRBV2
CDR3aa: CASSVHDSGANVLTF
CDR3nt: TGTGCCAGCAGTGTACATGACTCTGGGGCCAACGTCCTGACTTTC

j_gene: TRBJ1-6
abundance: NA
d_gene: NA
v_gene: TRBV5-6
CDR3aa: CASSLVRGTNSPLHF
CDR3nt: TGTGCCAGCAGCTTGGTTAGGGGAACTAATTCACCCCTCCACTTT

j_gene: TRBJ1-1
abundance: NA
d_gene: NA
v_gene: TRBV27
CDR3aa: CASSFDRDTEAFF
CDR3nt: TGTGCCAGCAGTTTCGATAGGGACACTGAAGCTTTCTTT

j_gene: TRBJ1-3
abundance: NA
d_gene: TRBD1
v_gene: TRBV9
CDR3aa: CASSVADRAGNTIYF
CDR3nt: TGTGCCAGCAGCGTAGCGGACAGGGCTGGAAACACCATATATTTT

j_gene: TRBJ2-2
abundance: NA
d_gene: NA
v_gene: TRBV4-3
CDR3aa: CASSQEVLGLHTGELFF
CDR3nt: TGCGCCAGCAGCCAAGAGGTCCTGGGACTTCACACCGGGGAGCTGTTTTTT

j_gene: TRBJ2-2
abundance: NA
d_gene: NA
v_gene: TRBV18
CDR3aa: CASSPPDRIMNTGELFF
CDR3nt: TGTGCCAGCTCACCACCTGACAGGATTATGAACACCGGGGAGCTGTTTTTT

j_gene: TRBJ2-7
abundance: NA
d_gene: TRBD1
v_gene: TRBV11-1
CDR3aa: CASSSANRGSYEQYF
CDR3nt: TGTGCCAGCAGCTCCGCCAACAGGGGGTCCTACGAGCAGTACTTC

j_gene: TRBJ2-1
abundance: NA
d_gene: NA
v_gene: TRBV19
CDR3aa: CASSIDGEGSSYNEQFF
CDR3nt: TGTGCCAGTAGTATAGACGGAGAGGGAAGCTCCTACAATGAGCAGTTCTTC

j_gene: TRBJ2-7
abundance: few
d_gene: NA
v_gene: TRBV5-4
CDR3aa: CASSFWGSYEQYF
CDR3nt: TGTGCCAGCAGCTTTTGGGGTAGCTACGAGCAGTACTTC

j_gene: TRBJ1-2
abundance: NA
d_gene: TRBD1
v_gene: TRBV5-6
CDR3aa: CASSSTGGSDGYTF
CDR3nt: TGTGCCAGCAGCTCGACAGGGGGCAGCGATGGCTACACCTTC

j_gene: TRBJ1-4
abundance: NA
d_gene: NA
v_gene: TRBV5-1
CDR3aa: CASSSGANEKLFF
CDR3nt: TGCGCCAGCAGCTCAGGAGCTAATGAAAAACTGTTTTTT